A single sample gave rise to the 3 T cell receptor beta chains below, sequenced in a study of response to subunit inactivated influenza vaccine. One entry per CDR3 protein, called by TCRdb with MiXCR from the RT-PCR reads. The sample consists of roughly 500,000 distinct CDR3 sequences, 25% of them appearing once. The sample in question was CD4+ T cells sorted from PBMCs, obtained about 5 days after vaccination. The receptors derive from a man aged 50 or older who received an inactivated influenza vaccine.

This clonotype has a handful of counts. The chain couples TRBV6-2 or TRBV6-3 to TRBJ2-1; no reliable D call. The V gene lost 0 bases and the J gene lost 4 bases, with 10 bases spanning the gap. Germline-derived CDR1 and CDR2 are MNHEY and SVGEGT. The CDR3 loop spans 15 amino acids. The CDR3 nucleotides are TGTGCCAGCAGTTACTCTGCAGGAAAATACAATGAGCAGTTCTTC. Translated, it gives CASSYSAGKYNEQFF.

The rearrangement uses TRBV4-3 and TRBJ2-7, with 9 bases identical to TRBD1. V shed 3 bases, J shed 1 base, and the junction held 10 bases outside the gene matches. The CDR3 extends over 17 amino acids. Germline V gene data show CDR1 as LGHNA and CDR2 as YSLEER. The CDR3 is CASSHPIPGQGSYEQYF. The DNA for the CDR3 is TGCGCCAGCAGCCACCCTATTCCGGGACAGGGATCCTACGAGCAGTACTTC.

The CDR3 reads CASSYSYQGAGNTIYF. DNA for the CDR3: TGTGCCAGCAGTTACTCGTACCAGGGGGCTGGAAACACCATATATTTT. The rearrangement links TRBV6-5 to TRBJ1-3, with 7 bases identical to TRBD1. The CDR3 runs to 16 residues. V lost 0 bases and J lost 2; bases outside the gene matches: 4. Germline lookup yields CDR1 MNHEY and CDR2 SVGAGI.